This record concerns one T cell receptor beta chain sequence. This entry belongs to a study of blood T cell repertoires in COVID-19. Study summary: The origin of the acute and convalescent COVID-19 samples was the United States, Italy and Spain. PBMCs, B-cell-depleted T cells, or T cells provided the cDNA or gDNA that made up the material.

Methods used by the authors: Estimates of nucleated cell counts were drawn from the amplification of reference gene primers. Libraries were prepared by immunoSEQ multiplex PCR; TCRdb keeps only in-frame clonotypes and omits some of them. The DNA gave D and trimming, while V, J and clone size come from that table. The top ten clones hold 11% of a sample with about 160,000 clones, about 81% of them seen once. After removal of 3 bases from V and 2 bases from J, the junction contained 9 bases not matched to a gene. The CDR3 length is 16 residues. CDR1 and CDR2 (germline): SGHRS, YFSETQ. The chain employs TRBV5-1 and TRBJ2-7; 9 positions match TRBD1. The TCR sequence derives from a human donor in a cohort sampled during active COVID-19. The sequencing input was peripheral blood. The CDR3 DNA follows: TGCGCCAGCAGCTGGACACCGGGACAGGGAGCCTACGAGCAGTACTTC. It is translated as CASSWTPGQGAYEQYF.